The present entry profiles one T cell receptor (beta chain) with its context. Its target is unknown. The sample originates from a study of CD8+CD57+ T cells in acquired aplastic anemia. Study at large: Recorded DNA amounts for sorted CD4+ and CD8+ cells had an average of about 3.5 ug. Overall study results and limits: Patients and controls had CD8+ Simpson's diversity values that were not significantly distinct.

For CDR3 and TCR beta VDJ profiling, genomic DNA was the template used. A single record per CDR3 protein comes from TCRdb applying MiXCR to the reads. Here the sample spans around 430,000 distinct CDR3 sequences, around a third being singletons. CD8+CD57+ cell expansion, shown by flow cytometry, had occurred in the patients selected for sequencing. The receptor comes from a human donor with aplastic anemia. The material sequenced was sorted CD4+, CD8+, or CD8+CD57+ T cells (not recorded which) from PBMCs.

The CDR3 here is CASKPGTVPLGPLHF. Written as DNA, the CDR3 is TGTGCCAGCAAACCCGGGACAGTCCCCCTAGGGCCCCTCCACTTT. J is TRBJ1-6 and V is TRBV7-9; 7 bases line up with TRBD1. CDR3 length equals 15 residues. V gave up 7 bases and J gave up 13 bases; unmatched junction bases: 16. The germline V gene has CDR1 SEHNR and CDR2 FQNEAQ (reference sequence). The complete variable domain, with remaining parts taken from reference TRBV7-9 and TRBJ1-6, reads DTGVSQNPRHKITKRGQNVTFRCDPISEHNRLYWYRQTLGQGPEFLTYFQNEAQLEKSRLLSDRFSAERPKGSFSTLEIQRTEQGDSAMYLCASKPGTVPLGPLHFGNGTRLTVT.